The 22 T cell receptor beta chains below were found in one sample sequenced in a study of response to subunit inactivated influenza vaccine. Each CDR3 protein is one row after TCRdb ran MiXCR on the RT-PCR reads. The sample contains 400,000 to 650,000 distinct CDR3 sequences, approximately 7.3% of which appear only once. The material was PBMCs from blood, obtained 23 to 25 months after vaccination. These receptors were collected from a man aged 50-75 years who received an inactivated influenza vaccine.

Many counts were recorded for this clonotype. The chain links TRBV20-1 to TRBJ2-5, with TRBD2 matching 9 bases. The V and J ends lost 3 bases and 1 base, in that order; junction bases with no gene match: 3. The length of the CDR3 is 14 residues. Germline assignment: CDR1 DFQATT and CDR2 SNEGSKA (reference sequence). CDR3 nucleotides: TGCAGTGCTAGCGGGACTAGCAGCCAAGAGACCCAGTACTTC. Translating it yields CSASGTSSQETQYF.

There are a few counts of this clonotype. The gene calls are TRBV6-2 or TRBV6-3 and TRBJ2-1; 8 bases are shared with TRBD2. Looked up from germline, CDR1 is MNHEY and CDR2 is SVGEGT. The CDR3 sequence is 20 residues long. V lost 0 bases, J lost 4 bases, and 17 bases stayed unmatched. The CDR3 sequence is CASSYSYGGGTHRKYNEQFF. The CDR3 DNA reads as TGTGCCAGCAGTTACTCGTACGGGGGGGGGACGCACCGAAAATACAATGAGCAGTTCTTC.

The genes are TRBV5-5 and TRBJ2-1, with a tentative D call TRBD2 (6 bases). CDR1 is SGHKS and CDR2 is YYEKEE in the germline V gene (reference sequence). Between the trimmed V and J ends, which lost 4 bases and 5 bases, there was a span of 16 bases. CDR3 length: 15 residues. DNA for the CDR3: TGTGCCAGCAGCCGTGGGGGGACCGATAACAATGAGCAGTTCTTC. It is translated as CASSRGGTDNNEQFF.

The chain has TRBV3-1 and TRBJ2-1; D not certain. V was cut by 3 bases and J by 3 bases, with 15 bases left in between. Germline CDR1 LGHDT, CDR2 YNNKEL (reference sequence). CDR3 length equals 16 residues. The CDR3 bases are TGTGCCAGCAGCCACCTGGGCCTTACCCTCTACAATGAGCAGTTCTTC. This encodes CASSHLGLTLYNEQFF.

This clonotype was seen many times. The CDR3 DNA sequence: TGTGCCAGTAGTATGTCTCAGGGGATACAAAAACTGTTTTTT. It encodes CASSMSQGIQKLFF. This chain connects TRBV19 to TRBJ1-4, with a weak D call TRBD1 (6 bases). Germline CDR1 LNHDA, CDR2 SQIVND (reference sequence). The CDR3 totals 14 residues. Trimming cost V 3 bases and J 9 bases, with 14 bases left between them.

CDR3 bases: TGCGCCAGCAGCTTGACCCACCTGGGGGATGAGCAGTTCTTC. As protein: CASSLTHLGDEQFF. The chain couples TRBV5-1 to TRBJ2-1; D might be TRBD1 or TRBD2, each matching 5 bases. The CDR3 sequence is 14 residues long. From germline, CDR1 is SGHRS and CDR2 YFSETQ. V was trimmed by 1 base and J by 8 bases, leaving 13 bases between them.

The sample holds many counts of this clonotype. V is TRBV20-1 and J is TRBJ2-1; 7 nucleotides match TRBD1. CDR1 and CDR2 (germline): DFQATT, SNEGSKA (reference sequence). The CDR3 is 14 residues long. Unmatched junction bases numbered 14, after V lost 3 bases and J lost 12 bases. The CDR3, as DNA: TGCAGTGCTAGTTGGAGACAGGGAGATATCGGGCAGTTCTTC. Its protein is CSASWRQGDIGQFF.

This clonotype turned up a few times. This chain connects TRBV29-1 to TRBJ1-4; TRBD1 is a possible D gene (6 bases). The CDR3 loop spans 13 amino acids. Trimming took 4 bases from V and 7 from J, leaving 13 bases between them. Germline CDR1 and CDR2: SQVTM and ANQGSEA. DNA of the CDR3: TGCAGCGTTGGCCCCCAAGGGGGTGAAAAACTGTTTTTT. Protein sequence: CSVGPQGGEKLFF. Together with reference TRBV29-1 and TRBJ1-4, the CDR3 gives the full variable domain: SAVISQKPSRDICQRGTSLTIQCQVDSQVTMMFWYRQQPGQSLTLIATANQGSEATYESGFVIDKFPISRPNLTFSTLTVSNMSPEDSSIYLCSVGPQGGEKLFFGSGTQLSVL.

This clonotype was found many times. The gene calls are TRBV10-2 and TRBJ1-4, with TRBD1 identical over 7 bases. The CDR3 covers 13 residues. V was pared by 8 bases and J by 5 bases, with 5 bases of the junction left unmatched. CDR1 is WSHSY and CDR2 is SAAADI in the germline V gene. The CDR3 region is CASAGTANEKLFF. As DNA, the CDR3 is TGCGCCAGCGCCGGGACAGCGAATGAAAAACTGTTTTTT.

The chain employs TRBV20-1 and TRBJ2-1; TRBD2 matches 7 bases. V trimming: 3 bases; J trimming: 1 base; junction bases outside the gene matches: 12. There are 17 residues in the CDR3. Germline CDR1 DFQATT, CDR2 SNEGSKA (reference sequence). CDR3 nucleotide sequence: TGCAGTGCTAGGCCCTTCGATAGCGGGCATTCCTACAATGAGCAGTTCTTC. This translates into CSARPFDSGHSYNEQFF.

This clonotype was counted at least ten times. The chain employs TRBV5-1 and TRBJ2-2; possible D gene TRBD1, 5 bases. The CDR3 is made up of 14 amino acids. Deletions cut 0 bases from V and 4 bases from J, with 7 bases between. The germline CDR1 and CDR2 sequences are SGHRS and YFSETQ. The CDR3 reads CASSLAGATGELFF. DNA for the CDR3: TGCGCCAGCAGCTTGGCTGGGGCCACCGGGGAGCTGTTTTTT.

The sample holds a few counts of this clonotype. This chain uses TRBV7-2 with TRBJ1-2; 9 nucleotides line up with TRBD1. CDR3 length: 14 residues. Germline-derived CDR1 and CDR2 are SGHTA and FQGNSA. Trimming took 5 bases from V and 6 from J; bases not matched to a gene: 7. The CDR3 loop reads CASSSRQGDDGYTF. For the CDR3, the DNA is TGTGCCAGCAGCAGCAGACAGGGGGACGATGGCTACACCTTC.

There are a few counts of this clonotype. The chain recombines TRBV7-2 with TRBJ2-1, with D unclear. The CDR3 totals 16 residues. Trimming cost V 2 bases and J 0 bases, with 11 bases left between them. Germline CDR1 reads SGHTA; CDR2 reads FQGNSA. The CDR3 region has the DNA TGTGCCAGCAGCTTAAGTAGGTTTAGCTCCTACAATGAGCAGTTCTTC. Protein: CASSLSRFSSYNEQFF. Full variable domain (rest looked up from reference TRBV7-2 and TRBJ2-1): GAGVSQSPSNKVTEKGKDVELRCDPISGHTALYWYRQSLGQGLEFLIYFQGNSAPDKSGLPSDRFSAERTGGSVSTLTIQRTQQEDSAVYLCASSLSRFSSYNEQFFGPGTRLTVL.

This clonotype was observed a handful of times. This rearrangement joins TRBV15 to TRBJ1-2; TRBD1 might be the D (6 bases). Germline loops: CDR1 LNHNV, CDR2 YYDKDF (reference sequence). V lost 0 bases, J lost 4 bases, and 9 bases lay in between. The CDR3 is 14 residues long. Written as DNA, the CDR3 is TGTGCCACCAGCAGAGACCGGGGGGCCTATGGCTACACCTTC. This sequence encodes CATSRDRGAYGYTF.

At least ten counts were recorded for this clonotype. The chain combines TRBV20-1 with TRBJ2-1; possible D gene TRBD2, 6 bases. CDR3 length equals 15 residues. V lost 5 bases, J lost 2 bases, and 16 bases lay in between. Germline CDR1 reads DFQATT; CDR2 reads SNEGSKA (reference sequence). The chain's CDR3 is CSADPGLGAYNEQFF. The CDR3 bases are TGCAGTGCTGACCCGGGACTTGGGGCCTACAATGAGCAGTTCTTC.

The chain combines TRBV6-5 with TRBJ2-2; D gene uncertain. V lost 6 bases to trimming and J lost 5 bases, with 7 bases between them. Per the germline V gene, CDR1 is MNHEY and CDR2 is SVGAGI. This CDR3 is 12 amino acids long. The CDR3 is CASRPLTGELFF. In DNA form, the CDR3 reads TGTGCCAGCAGACCCCTGACCGGGGAGCTGTTTTTT.

This clonotype was detected a few times. The CDR3 spells CASSPDDYEQYF. The CDR3 DNA reads TGTGCCAGCAGCCCTGACGACTACGAGCAGTACTTC. This chain links TRBV12-3 or TRBV12-4 with TRBJ2-7; D not resolved. The ends were cut back, 6 bases at V and 3 bases at J, with 9 bases in the middle. CDR3 length: 12 residues.

This clonotype was seen at least ten times. V is TRBV6-2 or TRBV6-3 and J is TRBJ2-7; tentatively, D is TRBD1 (6 bases). Germline V gene sequence: CDR1 MNHEY, CDR2 SVGEGT. The V and J ends lost 2 bases and 6 bases respectively, with 8 bases between them. The CDR3 is 12 amino acids. The CDR3 region has the DNA TGTGCCAGCAGTTACGTAGGGGGCGAGCAGTACTTC. Residues: CASSYVGGEQYF.

The rearrangement joins TRBV20-1 to TRBJ2-3, with 7 bases identical to TRBD2. The germline CDR1 and CDR2 sequences are DFQATT and SNEGSKA (reference sequence). The CDR3 is 18 amino acids. J gave up 2 bases and V 0 bases, and 14 bases lay outside the gene matches. CDR3 region: CSARDGATSVWITDTQYF. The CDR3 nucleotides read TGCAGTGCTAGAGATGGGGCAACTAGCGTCTGGATCACAGATACGCAGTATTTT.

This chain connects TRBV7-2 to TRBJ2-1, with D hard to call. V gave up 1 base and J gave up 9 bases, with 4 bases separating them. Per the germline V gene, CDR1 is SGHTA and CDR2 is FQGNSA. The CDR3 consists of 11 residues. The CDR3 DNA reads TGTGCCAGCAGCTTAGTATTTGAGCAGTTCTTC. As protein: CASSLVFEQFF. The full variable domain, with the rest looked up from reference TRBV7-2 and TRBJ2-1, is GAGVSQSPSNKVTEKGKDVELRCDPISGHTALYWYRQSLGQGLEFLIYFQGNSAPDKSGLPSDRFSAERTGGSVSTLTIQRTQQEDSAVYLCASSLVFEQFFGPGTRLTVL.

This clonotype was picked up a small number of times. J is TRBJ1-1 and V is TRBV7-8, with a tentative D call TRBD1 (5 bases). V lost 1 base and J 0 bases, leaving 12 bases between the germline ends. CDR3 size: 16 residues. Germline CDR1 reads SGHVS; CDR2 reads FQNEAQ. The CDR3 loop is CASSLGTRTMNTEAFF. The CDR3 DNA reads TGTGCCAGCAGCTTAGGGACACGAACTATGAACACTGAAGCTTTCTTT. Full variable domain (remainder filled in from reference TRBV7-8 and TRBJ1-1): GAGVSQSPRYKVAKRGQDVALRCDPISGHVSLFWYQQALGQGPEFLTYFQNEAQLDKSGLPSDRFFAERPEGSVSTLKIQRTQQEDSAVYLCASSLGTRTMNTEAFFGQGTRLTVV.

The table lists this clonotype with many counts. A junction boundary mismatches the germline segment, possibly from a read error. V usage is TRBV5-1 and J usage is TRBJ2-7; tentative D call: TRBD2 (5 bases). CDR1 is SGHRS, CDR2 YFSETQ, per germline. The length of the CDR3 is 14 residues. The CDR3 bases are TGTGCCAGCAGCTTGGCGGGTAGCTCCTACGAGCAGTACTTC. It yields the protein CASSLAGSSYEQYF.